Listed below are T cell receptor beta chains from one sample, sequenced in a study of T cell responses to AZD1222 COVID-19 vaccine. The table came from immunoSEQ multiplex PCR; TCRdb's copy has only in-frame clones and leaves some out. The sample holds around 180,000 clones, 88% seen once. The sample here was peripheral blood, taken on day 0 of AZD1222 vaccination. Every receptor here comes from an adult in good health. CDR3s include the opening cysteine and the closing phenylalanine or tryptophan. D genes are given only for firm matches. Expanded clones get a size class; other rows say once, few or many, or leave the size out.

abundance,v_gene,j_gene,d_gene,CDR3nt,CDR3aa
NA,TRBV19,TRBJ1-4,NA,TGTGCCAGTAGTCCTCGGGGGACAACTAATGAAAAACTGTTTTTT,CASSPRGTTNEKLFF
NA,TRBV18,TRBJ1-4,NA,TGTGCCAGCTCACCTGGGAGGTGGCGCGAAAAACTGTTTTTT,CASSPGRWREKLFF
once,TRBV4-1,TRBJ2-7,TRBD1,TGCGCCAGCAGCCAAGGACAGGGGGTCGGCTACGAGCAGTACTTC,CASSQGQGVGYEQYF
NA,TRBV10-3,TRBJ1-1,NA,TGTGCCATCGTCAGGGACCAAATGAACACTGAAGCTTTCTTT,CAIVRDQMNTEAFF
NA,TRBV10-3,TRBJ2-7,NA,TGTGCCATCAGTGAGTCTGGGCTAAACGAGCAGTACTTC,CAISESGLNEQYF
NA,TRBV10-3,TRBJ1-1,NA,TGTGCCATCAGTGAGCGGCGGGAGAACACTGAAGCTTTCTTT,CAISERRENTEAFF
few,TRBV6-6,TRBJ2-3,TRBD2,TGTGCCAGCAGGCCGGCGGGGGATAGCACAGATACGCAGTATTTT,CASRPAGDSTDTQYF
NA,TRBV19,TRBJ1-2,TRBD1,TGTGCCAGTAGTATGGACAGGAGCAGTTATAATGGCTACACCTTC,CASSMDRSSYNGYTF
NA,TRBV10-3,TRBJ1-2,TRBD1,TGTGCCATCAGACCCACTTCGGGACAGGGAACGGATGGCTACACCTTC,CAIRPTSGQGTDGYTF
NA,TRBV11-2,TRBJ2-7,NA,TGTGCCAGCAGCTCTACTCCCCGGCCTTACGAGCAGTACTTC,CASSSTPRPYEQYF
NA,TRBV7-3,TRBJ1-1,NA,TGTGCCAGCAGCCTAGGGGGTGGAAGCACTGAAGCTTTCTTT,CASSLGGGSTEAFF
NA,TRBV5-1,TRBJ1-1,TRBD1,TGCGCCAGCAGCTTAAGACAGGGGGATAAAGCTTTCTTT,CASSLRQGDKAFF
NA,TRBV7-2,TRBJ1-5,TRBD1,TGTGCCAGCAGCCCTTCCGACAGGGTAGGTCAGCCCCAGCATTTT,CASSPSDRVGQPQHF
NA,TRBV6-5,TRBJ2-2,NA,TGTGCCAGCAATCGGGGAACCGGGGAGCTGTTTTTT,CASNRGTGELFF
NA,TRBV5-1,TRBJ2-5,TRBD1,TGCGCCAGCAGACTCGGGACAGGGGAAGAGACCCAGTACTTC,CASRLGTGEETQYF
NA,TRBV19,TRBJ1-2,NA,TGTGCCAGTAGGTGGGGGTTCTATGGCTACACCTTC,CASRWGFYGYTF
NA,TRBV19,TRBJ1-5,TRBD1,TGTGCCAGTAGCGGGACAGCTAGCAATCAGCCCCAGCATTTT,CASSGTASNQPQHF
NA,TRBV5-5,TRBJ1-3,NA,TGTGCCAGCAGCTTGACGGGATCCTCTGGAAACACCATATATTTT,CASSLTGSSGNTIYF
NA,TRBV9,TRBJ2-1,TRBD2,TGTGCCAGCAGCGCCGGAGCGGGGGGACGAAGGGGGTGCAATGAGCAGTTCTTC,CASSAGAGGRRGCNEQFF
NA,TRBV4-1,TRBJ2-1,NA,TGCGCCAGCAGCCAAAACATGTTTGATGAGCAGTTCTTC,CASSQNMFDEQFF
NA,TRBV1,TRBJ2-7,NA,TGCACCAGCAGCCAAGATCTGCGGTACTACGAGCAGTACTTC,CTSSQDLRYYEQYF
NA,TRBV7-2,TRBJ2-7,NA,TGTGCCAGCAGCTTGGCAGGGGTTTTCTACGAGCAGTACTTC,CASSLAGVFYEQYF
NA,TRBV11-2,TRBJ2-5,TRBD2,TGTGCCACCAAGGGACTAGCGGGGACAGAGACCCAGTACTTC,CATKGLAGTETQYF
NA,TRBV7-8,TRBJ2-7,NA,TGTGCCAGCAGCTTAGGTGGCAGTGCCTACGAGCAGTACTTC,CASSLGGSAYEQYF
few,TRBV4-1,TRBJ1-1,NA,TGCGCCAGCAGTTTAGGGCTGAACACTGAAGCTTTCTTT,CASSLGLNTEAFF
NA,TRBV4-1,TRBJ2-1,NA,TGCGCCAGCAGCCAAGATTGGGCAGGGGTTTCCAATGAGCAGTTCTTC,CASSQDWAGVSNEQFF
NA,TRBV28,TRBJ2-5,NA,TGTGCCAGCAGTTTTCTGCAGGGGGGGGAGACCCAGTACTTC,CASSFLQGGETQYF
NA,TRBV19,TRBJ2-7,TRBD1,TGTGCCAGTAGTCTGGGTAGGACAGGGCATCAAGAGCAGTACTTC,CASSLGRTGHQEQYF
NA,TRBV14,TRBJ1-6,NA,TGTGCCAGCAGCCAAGTTAACAGGAATTCACCCCTCCACTTT,CASSQVNRNSPLHF
NA,TRBV5-1,TRBJ1-2,NA,TGCGCCAGCAGATATACAGGGTACGAAGACTATGGCTACACCTTC,CASRYTGYEDYGYTF
NA,TRBV28,TRBJ2-5,TRBD2,TGTGCCAGCAGCCCCTCACTAGCGGGGCTTAAAGAGACCCAGTACTTC,CASSPSLAGLKETQYF
once,TRBV2,TRBJ2-5,TRBD2,TGTGCCAGCAGTGAACTAGCGGGGGGAGGCTGGCAAGAGACCCAGTACTTC,CASSELAGGGWQETQYF
few,TRBV7-3,TRBJ1-1,NA,TGTGCCAGCAGCTTAGGGGTGGGGACTGAAGCTTTCTTT,CASSLGVGTEAFF
NA,TRBV4-1,TRBJ2-7,NA,TGCGCCAGCAGCCAAGTTGGGATCCCCTACGAGCAGTACTTC,CASSQVGIPYEQYF
NA,TRBV28,TRBJ1-3,TRBD1,TGTGCCAGCAGTTCAACAGGGGAGGTTGGAAACACCATATATTTT,CASSSTGEVGNTIYF
NA,TRBV5-1,TRBJ2-1,NA,TGCGCCAGCAGCTTGGGTCCCGCACGTGATGGCAATGAGCAGTTCTTC,CASSLGPARDGNEQFF
NA,TRBV6-6,TRBJ1-5,NA,TGTGCCAGCACTTCGGTCCTCAATCAGCCCCAGCATTTT,CASTSVLNQPQHF
NA,TRBV6-5,TRBJ1-1,NA,TGTGCCAGCAACGTACAGGGAGGCGGGATTGAAGCTTTCTTT,CASNVQGGGIEAFF
NA,TRBV11-2,TRBJ1-2,NA,TGTGCCAGCAGCTCCCCGCGCAGCTATGGCTACACCTTC,CASSSPRSYGYTF
NA,TRBV5-4,TRBJ2-3,NA,TGTGCCAGCAGCGCCGGGTCCGCCAGCACAGATACGCAGTATTTT,CASSAGSASTDTQYF
NA,TRBV19,TRBJ1-5,TRBD1,TGTGCCAGTCAAGCCGACAGGGTGAGCAATCAGCCCCAGCATTTT,CASQADRVSNQPQHF
NA,TRBV5-5,TRBJ2-5,NA,TGTGCCAGCAGCTTACAAGAGACCCAGTACTTC,CASSLQETQYF
NA,TRBV6-5,TRBJ1-2,NA,TGTGCCAGCAGTCACAGGGTTAGTAACTATGGCTACACCTTC,CASSHRVSNYGYTF
NA,TRBV19,TRBJ1-6,NA,TGTGCCAGTTCCGGGAGCTCCTATAATTCACCCCTCCACTTT,CASSGSSYNSPLHF